This T cell receptor beta chain was sequenced for a study of T-cell memory formation after mild COVID-19. This clonotype was found many times. No antigen is known for it. Overall study results and limits: Contracting clones from day 15 to 85 showed balanced CD4/CD8; later expanders favored CD4+. The finding that pre-infection memory included some responding clones suggested that cross-reactive memory joined.

TCR alpha and TCR beta cDNA libraries with sample barcodes and UMIs came from 5'RACE using constant-segment primers. TCRdb reanalysed the 5' RACE reads using MiXCR and keeps one entry per CDR3 protein. Of around 250,000 distinct CDR3 sequences listed, about 16% are singletons. Per the germline V gene, CDR1 is SGHRS and CDR2 is YFSETQ. The CDR3 is 16 residues long. V was cut by 0 bases and J by 4 bases, with 13 bases left in between. The material sequenced was PBMCs or a T cell subset sorted from them (not recorded which). The chain couples TRBV5-1 to TRBJ2-2; possible D gene TRBD1, 6 bases. This TCR was recovered from a man aged 18 to 29 who had mild COVID-19 (a few samples of this study predate the infection). Cell type and time point are not known. The CDR3 loop reads CASSLALGTITGELFF. The CDR3 DNA follows: TGCGCCAGCAGCTTGGCCTTAGGGACAATCACCGGGGAGCTGTTTTTT.